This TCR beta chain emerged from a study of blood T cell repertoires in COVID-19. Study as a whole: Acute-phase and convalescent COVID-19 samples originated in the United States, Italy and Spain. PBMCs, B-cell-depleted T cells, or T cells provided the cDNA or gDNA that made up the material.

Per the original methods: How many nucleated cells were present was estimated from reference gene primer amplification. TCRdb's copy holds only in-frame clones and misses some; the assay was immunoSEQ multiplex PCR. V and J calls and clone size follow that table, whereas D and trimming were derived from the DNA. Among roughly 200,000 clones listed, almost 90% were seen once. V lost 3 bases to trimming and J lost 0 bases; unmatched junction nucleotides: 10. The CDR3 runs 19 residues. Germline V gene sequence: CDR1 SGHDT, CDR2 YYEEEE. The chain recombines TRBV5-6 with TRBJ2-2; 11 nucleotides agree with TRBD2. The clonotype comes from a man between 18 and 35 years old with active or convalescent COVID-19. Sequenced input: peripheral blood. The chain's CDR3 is CASSWTSGLLFANTGELFF. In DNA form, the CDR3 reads TGTGCCAGCAGCTGGACTAGCGGGTTACTATTCGCGAACACCGGGGAGCTGTTTTTT.